This T cell receptor beta chain was recovered during a study of early T cells in non-severe SARS-CoV-2 infection (dated by TCRdb to the early 2020s). About the full investigation: TCR sequencing used bulk RNA from unsorted whole blood, so alpha and beta chains could not be paired.

In regard to this clonotype: The specificity of this receptor is unknown. Within one base of it there is no much larger clone, and no base qualities were kept.

The study was a case-control design nested within a healthcare worker cohort in London, UK, with weekly nasopharyngeal swab PCR tests and blood sampling. Healthcare workers were recruited between 23 and 31 March 2020, during the week of the UK lockdown, and were followed weekly for up to roughly 16 weeks. CDR3 length: 15 amino acids, cysteine to phenylalanine. CDR3 DNA is the only sequence kept; it has 45 bases, read in frame from the first base. V sheds 2 bases and J sheds 2 bases, leaving 10 bases between their ends. Reading the germline V gene gives CDR1 SGHTA and CDR2 FQGNSA. The library was generated by 5' RACE. Sequencing used a NextSeq 500. The TCR library protocol attached unique molecular identifiers to individual cDNA molecules to correct for sequencing error and PCR bias. TCR alpha and beta chains were both sequenced, and the abundances of alpha and beta sequences in each sample were closely correlated with each other. The source study handled its data this way. Decombinator V4 was used to annotate TCR sequences for V gene, J gene and CDR3. Expanded TCRs were defined as changing significantly between any two time points under a Poisson model with p below 0.0001. TCR abundances were normalised to the total number of TCRs sequenced in each sample and reported as counts per million. TRAV1-2 paired with TRAJ12, TRAJ20 or TRAJ33 defined MAIT TCRs, while TRAV10 paired with TRAJ18 defined iNKT TCRs. VDJdb, accessed on 1 November 2021, was searched for TCRs annotated for CMV, EBV and SARS-CoV-2, and TCRs annotated for more than one antigen were excluded. In TCRdb, the public reads were trimmed at Q25 with fastp and aligned with MiXCR, with productive beta chains retained. Each entry merges the rows of one CDR3 protein and shows their most common DNA and genes. Here the V and J calls rest on TCRdb's processing, not on the authors' analysis. The sample table shows 80,000 to 95,000 distinct CDR3 sequences, and over 12% are seen once. The ten largest clones add up to less than 0.6% of the sample.

General study outcomes and caveats: Matching against VDJdb was skewed toward anti-spike CD8 responses, likely underestimated virus-specific expansions, and missed private and CD4 specificities.

Here the chain combines TRBV7-2 and TRBJ2-4; the D gene is possibly TRBD1, with 5 bases matching. The material sequenced was whole blood. This TCR derives from an adult who was a healthcare worker with PCR-confirmed SARS-CoV-2 infection or an uninfected control (not recorded which). The nucleotide sequence is given as TGTGCCAGCAGCTTACGGCAGGGATCCAAAAACATTCAGTACTTC. It translates as CASSLRQGSKNIQYF.